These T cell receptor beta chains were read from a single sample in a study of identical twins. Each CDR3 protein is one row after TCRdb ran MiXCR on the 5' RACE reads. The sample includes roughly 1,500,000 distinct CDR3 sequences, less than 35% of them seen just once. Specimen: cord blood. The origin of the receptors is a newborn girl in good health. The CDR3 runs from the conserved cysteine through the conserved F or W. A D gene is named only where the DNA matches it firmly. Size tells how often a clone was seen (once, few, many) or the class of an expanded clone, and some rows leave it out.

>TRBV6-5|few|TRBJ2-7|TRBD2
TGTGCCAGCAGTTACTCGACTAGCGGGTCCAATGAGCAGTACTTC
CASSYSTSGSNEQYF
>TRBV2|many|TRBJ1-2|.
TGTGCCAGCAGGTTTAGTCCTAACTATGGCTACACCTTC
CASRFSPNYGYTF
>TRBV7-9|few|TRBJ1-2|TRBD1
TGTGCCAGCAGCGCCTCCGGGACAGGACACTATGGCTACACCTTC
CASSASGTGHYGYTF
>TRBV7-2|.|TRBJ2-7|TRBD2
TGTGCCAGCAGCCCCCAACCTAGCGGGAGTAGGTATGAGCAGTACTTC
CASSPQPSGSRYEQYF
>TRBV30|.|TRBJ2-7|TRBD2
TGTGCCTGGAGTCTGGTGGGGGGGACCTACGAGCAGTACTTC
CAWSLVGGTYEQYF
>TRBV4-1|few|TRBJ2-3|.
TGCGCCAGCAGCCAAGATGGGGAGGGCACAGATACGCAGTATTTT
CASSQDGEGTDTQYF
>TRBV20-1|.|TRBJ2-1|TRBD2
TGCAGTGCTGGAGCGGGAGTTATTGGTAGAAATGAGCAGTTCTTC
CSAGAGVIGRNEQFF
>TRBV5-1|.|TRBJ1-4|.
TGCGCCAGCAGCAGTCGGCCGCGGTCTAATGAAAAACTGTTTTTT
CASSSRPRSNEKLFF
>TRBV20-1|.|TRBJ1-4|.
TGCAGTGCCGGTTTGAATGACAAACTGTTTTTT
CSAGLNDKLFF
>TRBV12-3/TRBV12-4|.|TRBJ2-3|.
TGTGCCAGCAGTCAAGGGGGAGGGAGCGCAGATACGCAGTATTTT
CASSQGGGSADTQYF
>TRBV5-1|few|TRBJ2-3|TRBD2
TGCGCCAGCAGCTTGAATCTCCATACTAGCGGCGCAGATACGCAGTATTTT
CASSLNLHTSGADTQYF
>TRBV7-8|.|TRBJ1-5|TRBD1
TGTGCCAGCAGCCCCCGAGAGGGGGCCCTTTATAGCAATCAGCCCCAGCATTTT
CASSPREGALYSNQPQHF
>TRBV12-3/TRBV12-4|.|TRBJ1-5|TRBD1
TGTGCCAGCAGTCCGAGCCGGGACAGGGAGGGGAATAGCAATCAGCCCCAGCATTTT
CASSPSRDREGNSNQPQHF
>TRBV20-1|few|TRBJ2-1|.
TGCAGTGCTAGACTACCCCCTTATATGGCGATGGGTGAGCAGTTCTTC
CSARLPPYMAMGEQFF
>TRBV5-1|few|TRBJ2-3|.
TGCGCCAGCTCATACTCCGGGGCCGAGGATACGCAGTATTTT
CASSYSGAEDTQYF
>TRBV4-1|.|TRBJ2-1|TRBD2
TGCGCCAGCAGCGGGCGGGAGGTTCCCTACAATGAGCAGTTCTTC
CASSGREVPYNEQFF
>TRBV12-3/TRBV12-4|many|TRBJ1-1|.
TGTGCCAGCAGTTTCGGCGGTTTGAACACTGAAGCTTTCTTT
CASSFGGLNTEAFF
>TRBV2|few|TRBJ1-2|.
TGTGCCAGCCGCGGACAGCTGGATGGCTACACCTTC
CASRGQLDGYTF
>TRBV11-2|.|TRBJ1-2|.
TGTGCCAGCAGCTTAGGGGAAATGGCCTATGGCTACACCTTC
CASSLGEMAYGYTF